This TCR beta chain was identified in a study of T cells in Graves' hyperthyroidism and ophthalmopathy. Germline-derived CDR1 and CDR2 are SGHAT and FQNNGV. Trimming cost V 4 bases and J 5 bases, with 19 bases left between them. The CDR3 covers 16 residues. Amplification targeted TCR beta CDR3 regions from RNA transcripts. Primed by the HTBI set, a first-round RT-PCR was run on the TCR CDR3. TCRdb recomputed calls from the multiplex PCR reads with MiXCR, one row per CDR3 protein. The sample has hundreds of thousands of distinct CDR3 sequences, about 16% seen once. Points from the study as a whole: A median approximately 6.8 months before onset, the model predicted ophthalmopathy.

This clonotype was found many times. Its antigen remains unidentified. The chain joins TRBV11-2 to TRBJ2-3; D is possibly TRBD1 (6 bases). The sample was blood. The TCR sequence derives from a middle-aged woman with Graves' ophthalmopathy. CDR3 residues: CASSSLSQGFGDTQYF. For the CDR3, the DNA is TGTGCCAGCAGCTCTTTATCACAGGGTTTTGGAGATACGCAGTATTTT.